The rows below give T cell receptor beta chains drawn from one sample of a study of blood T cell repertoires in COVID-19. Using immunoSEQ multiplex PCR, the repertoire was profiled, and TCRdb retains in-frame clones only, with some absent. The sample has over 200,000 clones, roughly 90% seen once. What was sequenced was peripheral blood. These receptors originate from a young man who had recovered from COVID-19. Each CDR3 is given with its conserved first and last residue. The order of the fields is V gene, J gene, D gene, clone size, CDR3 DNA, CDR3 protein. A D gene is named only where the DNA matches it firmly. The listing skips clone size in some rows; elsewhere it reads once, few, many or a size class.

TRBV12-5,TRBJ2-1,TRBD1,-,TGTGCTAGTGGAACCTCGCAGACAGGGGAGTCCTACAATGAGCAGTTCTTC,CASGTSQTGESYNEQFF
TRBV6-5,TRBJ1-2,-,once,TGTGCCACGCGGGAGCGGGGGGCGGGAGGTGGCTACACCTTC,CATRERGAGGGYTF
TRBV7-2,TRBJ1-5,-,-,TGTGCCAGCAGCTCCAATAGGGGTGAGGGCAATCAGCCCCAGCATTTT,CASSSNRGEGNQPQHF
TRBV29-1,TRBJ2-7,-,-,TGCAGCGTTGATAGGGGTGGCTTCGAGCAGTACTTC,CSVDRGGFEQYF
TRBV6-6,TRBJ1-2,-,-,TGTGCCAGCACAGGGGCTAATTATGGCTACACCTTC,CASTGANYGYTF
TRBV6-2/TRBV6-3,TRBJ1-1,TRBD1,-,TGTGCCAGCAGCCACGGACAGGGAAGTGAAGCTTTCTTT,CASSHGQGSEAFF
TRBV3-1/TRBV3-2,TRBJ2-3,-,-,TGTGCCAGCAGCCAACGTGAGGACAGCACGCAGTATTTT,CASSQREDSTQYF
TRBV6-5,TRBJ1-3,-,-,TGTGCCAGCAGTTACGCAGGGAACAGGGGAAACACCATATATTTT,CASSYAGNRGNTIYF
TRBV27,TRBJ1-1,-,-,TGTGCCAGCAGTTTAACCCGCGGACAGCCGAACACTGAAGCTTTCTTT,CASSLTRGQPNTEAFF
TRBV7-2,TRBJ1-2,-,-,TGTGCCAGCAGCTTGTATTTAACTCCGAACTATGGCTACACCTTC,CASSLYLTPNYGYTF
TRBV5-6,TRBJ1-4,-,once,TGTGCCAGCAGCTTGGGTGCCCCGGGGAGCGAAAAACTGTTTTTT,CASSLGAPGSEKLFF
TRBV27,TRBJ1-2,TRBD1,-,TGTGCCAGCAGTTTATCCCCGGGACAGGGCTGGCCTAACTATGGCTACACCTTC,CASSLSPGQGWPNYGYTF
TRBV7-9,TRBJ2-7,-,-,TGTGCCAGCAGCTTAGACAAGTCCTACGAGCAGTACTTC,CASSLDKSYEQYF
TRBV14,TRBJ1-6,-,-,TGTGCCAGCAGTATTTACCGGGATAATTCACCCCTCCACTTT,CASSIYRDNSPLHF
TRBV24-1,TRBJ2-3,TRBD1,-,TGTGCCACCAGTGATTTGAGACAGGGCATAGATACGCAGTATTTT,CATSDLRQGIDTQYF
TRBV27,TRBJ2-7,-,-,TGTGCCAGCAGTTTACCAGGGCTTTCCTACGAGCAGTACTTC,CASSLPGLSYEQYF
TRBV5-4,TRBJ2-3,TRBD2,once,TGTGCCAGCAGCCCTAGCGGGGGAGGCACAGATACGCAGTATTTT,CASSPSGGGTDTQYF
TRBV18,TRBJ2-5,TRBD2,-,TGTGCCAGCTCACCAACCGGGACTAGCGGATACATGTACCAAGAGACCCAGTACTTC,CASSPTGTSGYMYQETQYF
TRBV11-2,TRBJ1-1,TRBD1,-,TGTGCCAGCAGCTCATATACAGGGGCGAGAACTGAAGCTTTCTTT,CASSSYTGARTEAFF
TRBV3-1/TRBV3-2,TRBJ2-5,-,-,TGTGCCAGCAGCCAAGACTGGCGGGGAGCACAAGAGACCCAGTACTTC,CASSQDWRGAQETQYF
TRBV19,TRBJ2-2,TRBD1,-,TGTGCCAGTAGTATATTAGGGGGACAGGGCGGCACCGGGGAGCTGTTTTTT,CASSILGGQGGTGELFF
TRBV6-5,TRBJ1-1,-,-,TGTGCCAGCAGTTACTCCGGGGGGCAAGGCACTGAAGCTTTCTTT,CASSYSGGQGTEAFF
TRBV28,TRBJ2-7,-,-,TGTGCCAGCCCGCCAAGCCAGGGCGGAAGAAGCGAGCAGTACTTC,CASPPSQGGRSEQYF
TRBV4-1,TRBJ2-3,-,-,TGCGCCAGCAGCCAGGGGCTCACCGGCCAGAGAGATACGCAGTATTTT,CASSQGLTGQRDTQYF
TRBV13,TRBJ2-7,TRBD1,-,TGTGCCAGCAGCTCACAGGGGAGTAGCTCCTACGAGCAGTACTTC,CASSSQGSSSYEQYF
TRBV25-1,TRBJ2-1,-,-,TGTGCCAGCAGTGAATTAGGACTCAATGAGCAGTTCTTC,CASSELGLNEQFF
TRBV7-2,TRBJ2-5,TRBD2,-,TGTGCCAGCAGCTGGACTAGCGGGGGGCGTGAGACCCAGTACTTC,CASSWTSGGRETQYF
TRBV19,TRBJ2-7,TRBD1,-,TGTGCCAGTAGTGATATGGGACAGGGGGCGCGGGAGCAGTACTTC,CASSDMGQGAREQYF
TRBV6-5,TRBJ1-3,-,-,TGTGCCAGCAGTTACTCGCCGGGAGTCTCTGGAAACACCATATATTTT,CASSYSPGVSGNTIYF
TRBV6-5,TRBJ1-2,-,-,TGTGCCAGCAGTTACTCTCCGTGGGCGATTAACTATGGCTACACCTTC,CASSYSPWAINYGYTF
TRBV5-1,TRBJ2-7,TRBD1,-,TGCGCCAGCAGCCCCCGACAGGGGGTATGGAGCTCCTACGAGCAGTACTTC,CASSPRQGVWSSYEQYF
TRBV5-1,TRBJ1-2,-,-,TGCGCCAGCAGCTTTGGATCCCCTTGGGGGGGCGACTATGGCTACACCTTC,CASSFGSPWGGDYGYTF
TRBV19,TRBJ1-5,TRBD1,-,TGTGCCAGTAGTTTAAATGGACAGGGGGGTCAGCCCCAGCATTTT,CASSLNGQGGQPQHF
TRBV11-2,TRBJ2-5,-,-,TGTGCCAGCAGCTTAGACGGAGAGACCCAGTACTTC,CASSLDGETQYF
TRBV3-1/TRBV3-2,TRBJ2-1,TRBD2,-,TGTGCCAGCAGCCATAGCGGGGGGGGGAACAATGAGCAGTTCTTC,CASSHSGGGNNEQFF
TRBV5-1,TRBJ1-2,TRBD1,-,TGCGCCAGCAGCTTTCATGGACAGGGGGCAAGAGACTATGGCTACACCTTC,CASSFHGQGARDYGYTF
TRBV25-1,TRBJ1-2,-,-,TGTGCCAGCAATTCGTGGGGGGTCTATGGCTACACCTTC,CASNSWGVYGYTF
TRBV2,TRBJ1-5,-,-,TGTGCCAGCAGGTCAATTAGCAATCAGCCCCAGCATTTT,CASRSISNQPQHF
TRBV5-6,TRBJ1-2,TRBD1,-,TGTGCCAGCAGCTTGGATAGGGGGCCTGGCTATGGCTACACCTTC,CASSLDRGPGYGYTF
TRBV27,TRBJ1-5,-,once,TGTGCCATCGGGTGGAATCAGCCCCAGCATTTT,CAIGWNQPQHF
TRBV6-5,TRBJ2-3,-,-,TGTGCCAGTAGGGGTTCCAGCACAGATACGCAGTATTTT,CASRGSSTDTQYF
TRBV30,TRBJ2-3,TRBD2,-,TGTGCCTTCCAGACTAGCGGGGTATATACGCAGTATTTT,CAFQTSGVYTQYF
TRBV4-1,TRBJ1-5,-,-,TGCGCCAGCAGCACCGACAGTTATAGCAATCAGCCCCAGCATTTT,CASSTDSYSNQPQHF
TRBV27,TRBJ1-2,-,-,TGTGCCAGCAGTCGTCGCGGCAACGGCGATGGCTACACCTTC,CASSRRGNGDGYTF
TRBV12-3/TRBV12-4,TRBJ2-5,-,-,TGTGCCAGCAGTTGGGGGGGCACCCAGTACTTC,CASSWGGTQYF
TRBV9,TRBJ2-5,-,once,TGTGCCAGCAGCGCCACTGGCAGGGTGGTTCCTGGAGAGACCCAGTACTTC,CASSATGRVVPGETQYF
TRBV6-6,TRBJ1-1,-,-,TGTGCCAGCAGTTTAGGGGGAAACACTGAAGCTTTCTTT,CASSLGGNTEAFF
TRBV28,TRBJ1-2,TRBD1,-,TGTGCCAGCAGTGTCGGACAGGGGGGATATGGCTACACCTTC,CASSVGQGGYGYTF
TRBV7-6,TRBJ1-2,-,-,TGTGCCAGCAGCTCGGTAGGGGAGGACGGCTATGGCTACACCTTC,CASSSVGEDGYGYTF
TRBV3-1/TRBV3-2,TRBJ2-2,-,-,TGTGCCAGCAGCCCGGCAGGGGCCGTCGGGGAGCTGTTTTTT,CASSPAGAVGELFF